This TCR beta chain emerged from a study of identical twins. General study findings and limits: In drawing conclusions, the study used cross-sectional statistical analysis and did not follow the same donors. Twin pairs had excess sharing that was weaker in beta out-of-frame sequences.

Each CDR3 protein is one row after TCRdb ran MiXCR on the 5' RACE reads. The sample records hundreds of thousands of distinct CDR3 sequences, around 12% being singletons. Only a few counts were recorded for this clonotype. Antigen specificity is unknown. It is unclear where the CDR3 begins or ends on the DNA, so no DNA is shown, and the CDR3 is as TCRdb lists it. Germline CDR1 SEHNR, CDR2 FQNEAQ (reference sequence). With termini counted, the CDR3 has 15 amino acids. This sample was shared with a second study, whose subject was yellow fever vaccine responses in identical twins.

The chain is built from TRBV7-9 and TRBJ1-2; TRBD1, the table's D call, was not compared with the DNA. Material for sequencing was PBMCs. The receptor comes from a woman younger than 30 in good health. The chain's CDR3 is CASSLLSGPDYGYTF.